The text below deals with one TCR beta chain. Here immunoSEQ multiplex PCR was the method, and the copy in TCRdb shows in-frame clones only, minus some. The sample contains some 2,500,000 clones, under 95% of which appear only once. The data were obtained in a study of shared clonotypes between healthy human individuals. Germline assignment: CDR1 SGHAT and CDR2 FQNNGV. The CDR3 covers 13 residues. Trimming shortened V by 6 bases and J by 9 bases, and 12 bases separated the two germline ends. Source material: naive CD4+ T cells from PBMCs. Specified subset: CD45RA+ positively selected. The chain carries TRBV11-2 and TRBJ2-6; tentatively, D is TRBD1 (6 bases). The sequence was collected from a man between 18 and 35 years old in good health. Some clones in this sample may be carry-over from other donors' samples. CDR3 nucleotides: TGTGCCAGCAGTACAGGGAAGGTCAACGTCCTGACTTTC. It translates to CASSTGKVNVLTF.